Below, one T cell receptor (beta chain) is given with its context. The data belong to a study of blood T cell repertoires in COVID-19. Study-level background: The samples span acute and convalescent COVID-19 from the United States, Italy and Spain. The cDNA or gDNA used as material had been derived from T cells, B-cell-depleted T cells, or PBMCs.

In the original processing: Reference gene primer amplification yielded estimated nucleated cell counts. TCRdb's copy holds only in-frame clones and misses some; the assay was immunoSEQ multiplex PCR. D and trimming come from the DNA, and the V and J calls and clone size come from that table. Of over 130,000 clones listed, 88% are singletons. The CDR3 has 14 amino acids. With 5 bases clipped from V and 0 bases from J, the junction kept 4 bases outside the gene matches. Germline V gene sequence: CDR1 SGHRS, CDR2 YFSETQ. The V call is TRBV5-1, the J call TRBJ2-7; 8 nucleotides match TRBD1. The sequencing input was peripheral blood. The origin of this receptor is a man aged 55 to 69 with active or convalescent COVID-19. The CDR3 reads CASRYTGGSYEQYF. CDR3 DNA: TGCGCCAGCAGATATACAGGGGGCTCCTACGAGCAGTACTTC.